Here is one T cell receptor beta chain with its context. V dropped 3 bases and J dropped 1 base, with 13 bases sitting between them. Looked up from germline, CDR1 is LNHDA and CDR2 is SQIVND (reference sequence). The CDR3 length is 16 residues. Profiling relied on immunoSEQ multiplex PCR, and the TCRdb table lists in-frame clones only, not all of them. This table has about 74,000 clones, about 69% appearing once. These data originate in a study of blood T cell repertoires in COVID-19. The overall study: PBMCs, B-cell-depleted T cells, or T cells were the source of the cDNA or gDNA that made up the material.

The V call is TRBV19, the J call TRBJ1-5, with D maybe TRBD1 (6 bases). Sequenced input: peripheral blood. The sequence came from a man in his 70s with acute or convalescent COVID-19. The CDR3 reads CASSMYRAGSNQPQHF. In DNA form, the CDR3 reads TGTGCCAGTAGTATGTACAGGGCTGGGAGCAATCAGCCCCAGCATTTT.